The clone carrying this T cell receptor beta chain was counted between two and nine times. The antigen is not known. 5'RACE template switching added a universal primer site and UMIs to TCR cDNA. A single record per CDR3 protein comes from TCRdb applying MiXCR to the 5' RACE reads. The sample yields 300,000 or so distinct CDR3 sequences, around 7.3% seen once. Germline V gene data show CDR1 as SGHAT and CDR2 as FQDESV (reference sequence). V shed 5 bases and J shed 7 bases, with 20 bases lying between them. This CDR3 spans 15 amino acids. The data belong to a study of T cells after yellow fever vaccination. In the study overall: SMART-Seq v4 Ultra Low Input handled preparation of low-cell-number fractions.

Study-wide points: The booster response re-showed most primary clones: approximately 95% CD4, more than 80% CD8. One caveat is that FACS-sorted repertoires could contain abundant clonotypes contaminating from the bulk population.

The source was PBMCs, collected about 49 days after the first yellow fever vaccination. The receptor comes from a man in his late teens or twenties who received the YFV17D yellow fever vaccine. The genes are TRBV11-1 and TRBJ2-5, with D perhaps matching TRBD1 (6 bases). In DNA form, the CDR3 reads TGTGCCAGCAGCGTCAAGACAGGCCCAAGAGCGACCCAGTACTTC. Translated, it gives CASSVKTGPRATQYF.